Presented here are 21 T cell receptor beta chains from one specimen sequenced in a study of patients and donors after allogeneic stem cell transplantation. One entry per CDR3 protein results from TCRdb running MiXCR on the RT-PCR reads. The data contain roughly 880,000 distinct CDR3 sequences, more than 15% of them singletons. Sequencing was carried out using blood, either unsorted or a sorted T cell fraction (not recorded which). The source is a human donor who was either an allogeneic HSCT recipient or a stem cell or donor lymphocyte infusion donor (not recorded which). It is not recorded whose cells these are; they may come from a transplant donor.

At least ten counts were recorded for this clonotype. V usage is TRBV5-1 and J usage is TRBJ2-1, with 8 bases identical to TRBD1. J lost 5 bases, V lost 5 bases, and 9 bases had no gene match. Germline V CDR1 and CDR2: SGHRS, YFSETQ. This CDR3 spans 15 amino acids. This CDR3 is CASREPGGKNNEQFF. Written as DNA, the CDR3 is TGCGCCAGCAGAGAACCAGGGGGCAAGAACAATGAGCAGTTCTTC.

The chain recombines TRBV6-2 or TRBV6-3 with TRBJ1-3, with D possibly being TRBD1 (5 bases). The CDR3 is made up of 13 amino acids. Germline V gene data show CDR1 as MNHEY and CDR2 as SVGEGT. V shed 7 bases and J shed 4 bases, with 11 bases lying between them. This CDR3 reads CASKKGLGNTIYF. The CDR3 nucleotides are TGTGCCAGCAAGAAGGGGTTAGGAAACACCATATATTTT.

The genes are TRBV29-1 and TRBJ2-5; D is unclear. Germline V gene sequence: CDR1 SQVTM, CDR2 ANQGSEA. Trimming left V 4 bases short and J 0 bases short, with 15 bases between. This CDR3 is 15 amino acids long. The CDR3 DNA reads TGCAGCGTTGTCCTGCGTCCCAAGTACCAAGAGACCCAGTACTTC. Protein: CSVVLRPKYQETQYF. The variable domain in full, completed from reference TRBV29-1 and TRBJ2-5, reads SAVISQKPSRDICQRGTSLTIQCQVDSQVTMMFWYRQQPGQSLTLIATANQGSEATYESGFVIDKFPISRPNLTFSTLTVSNMSPEDSSIYLCSVVLRPKYQETQYFGPGTRLLVL.

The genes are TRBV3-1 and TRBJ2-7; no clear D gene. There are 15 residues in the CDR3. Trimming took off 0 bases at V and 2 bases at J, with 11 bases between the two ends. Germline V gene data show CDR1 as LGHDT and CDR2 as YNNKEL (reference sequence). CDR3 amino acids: CASSQDWLATYEQYF. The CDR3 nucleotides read TGTGCCAGCAGCCAAGACTGGCTGGCTACCTACGAGCAGTACTTC.

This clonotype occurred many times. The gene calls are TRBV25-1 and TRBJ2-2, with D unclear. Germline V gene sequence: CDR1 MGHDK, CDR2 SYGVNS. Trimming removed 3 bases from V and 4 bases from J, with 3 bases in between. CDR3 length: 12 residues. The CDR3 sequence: CASSDPTGELFF. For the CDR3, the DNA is TGTGCCAGCAGTGACCCCACCGGGGAGCTGTTTTTT.

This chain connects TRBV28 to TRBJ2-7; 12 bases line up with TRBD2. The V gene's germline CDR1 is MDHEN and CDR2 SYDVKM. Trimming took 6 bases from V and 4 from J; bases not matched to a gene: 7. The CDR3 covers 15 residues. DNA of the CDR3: TGTGCCAGCAGCTCTAGCGGGAGGGCCTTATACGAGCAGTACTTC. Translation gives CASSSSGRALYEQYF. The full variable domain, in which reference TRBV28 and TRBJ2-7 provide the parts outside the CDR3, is DVKVTQSSRYLVKRTGEKVFLECVQDMDHENMFWYRQDPGLGLRLIYFSYDVKMKEKGDIPEGYSVSREKKERFSLILESASTNQTSMYLCASSSSGRALYEQYFGPGTRLTVT.

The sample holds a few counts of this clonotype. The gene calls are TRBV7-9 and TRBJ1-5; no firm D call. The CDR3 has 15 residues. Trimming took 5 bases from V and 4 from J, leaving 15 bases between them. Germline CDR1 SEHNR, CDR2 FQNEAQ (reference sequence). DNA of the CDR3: TGTGCCAGCAGCCCTGAGGCCCTCGGTAATCAGCCCCAGCATTTT. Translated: CASSPEALGNQPQHF.

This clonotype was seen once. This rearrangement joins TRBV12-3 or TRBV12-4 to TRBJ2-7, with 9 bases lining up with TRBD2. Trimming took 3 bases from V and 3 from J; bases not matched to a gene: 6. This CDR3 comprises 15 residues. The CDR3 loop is CASSFRGLAFYEQYF. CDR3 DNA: TGTGCCAGCAGTTTCCGGGGACTAGCCTTCTACGAGCAGTACTTC.

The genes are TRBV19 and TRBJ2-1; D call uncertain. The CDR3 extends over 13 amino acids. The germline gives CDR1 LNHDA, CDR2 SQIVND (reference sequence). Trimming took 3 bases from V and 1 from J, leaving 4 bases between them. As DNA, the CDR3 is TGTGCCAGTAGTATCTGGTCCTACAATGAGCAGTTCTTC. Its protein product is CASSIWSYNEQFF.

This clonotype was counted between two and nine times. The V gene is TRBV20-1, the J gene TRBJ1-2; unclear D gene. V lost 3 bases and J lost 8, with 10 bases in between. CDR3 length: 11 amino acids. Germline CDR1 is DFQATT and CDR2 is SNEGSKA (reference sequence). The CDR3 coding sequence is TGCAGTGCTAGGTTGGATTTGGGCTACACCTTC. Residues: CSARLDLGYTF.

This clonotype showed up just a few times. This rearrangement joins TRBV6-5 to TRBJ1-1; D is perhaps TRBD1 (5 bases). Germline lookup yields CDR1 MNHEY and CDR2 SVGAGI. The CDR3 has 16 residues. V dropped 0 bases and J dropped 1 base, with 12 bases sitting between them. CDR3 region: CASSYSGAVKNTEAFF. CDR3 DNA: TGTGCCAGCAGTTACTCAGGGGCAGTTAAGAACACTGAAGCTTTCTTT.

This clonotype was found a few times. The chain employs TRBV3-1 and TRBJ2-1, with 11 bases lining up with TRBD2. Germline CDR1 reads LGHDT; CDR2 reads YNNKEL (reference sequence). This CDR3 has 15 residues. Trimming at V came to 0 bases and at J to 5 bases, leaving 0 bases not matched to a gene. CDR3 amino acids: CASSQELAGDNEQFF. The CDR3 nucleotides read TGTGCCAGCAGCCAAGAACTAGCGGGAGACAATGAGCAGTTCTTC.

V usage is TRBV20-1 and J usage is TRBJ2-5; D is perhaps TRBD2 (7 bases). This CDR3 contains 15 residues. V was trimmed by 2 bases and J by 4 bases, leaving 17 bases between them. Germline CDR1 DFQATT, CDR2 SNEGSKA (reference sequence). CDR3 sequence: CSARPSRGAGETQYF. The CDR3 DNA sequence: TGCAGTGCTAGACCCTCCCGGGGGGCCGGAGAGACCCAGTACTTC.

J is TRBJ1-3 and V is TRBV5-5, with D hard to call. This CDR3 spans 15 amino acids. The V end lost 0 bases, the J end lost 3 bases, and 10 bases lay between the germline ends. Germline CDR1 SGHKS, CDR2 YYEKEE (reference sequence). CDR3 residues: CASSLEWQRGNTIYF. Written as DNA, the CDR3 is TGTGCCAGCAGCTTGGAGTGGCAGCGTGGAAACACCATATATTTT.

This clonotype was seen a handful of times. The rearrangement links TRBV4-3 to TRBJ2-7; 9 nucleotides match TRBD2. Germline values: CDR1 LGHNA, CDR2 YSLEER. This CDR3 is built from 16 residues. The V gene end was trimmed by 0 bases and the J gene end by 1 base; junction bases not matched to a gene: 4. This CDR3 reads CASSQDRSGGSYEQYF. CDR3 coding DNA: TGCGCCAGCAGCCAAGATCGTAGCGGGGGTTCCTACGAGCAGTACTTC.

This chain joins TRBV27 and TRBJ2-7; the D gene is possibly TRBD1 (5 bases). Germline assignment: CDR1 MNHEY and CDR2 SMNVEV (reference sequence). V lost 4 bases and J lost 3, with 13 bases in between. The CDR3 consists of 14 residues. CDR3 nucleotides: TGTGCCAGCAGTTCCACCGACAGAGTCTACGAGCAGTACTTC. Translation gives CASSSTDRVYEQYF.

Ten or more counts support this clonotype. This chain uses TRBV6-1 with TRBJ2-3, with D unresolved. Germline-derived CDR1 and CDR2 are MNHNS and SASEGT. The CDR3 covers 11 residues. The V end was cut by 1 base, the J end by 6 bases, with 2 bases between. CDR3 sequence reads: CASSEVDTQYF. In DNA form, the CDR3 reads TGTGCCAGCAGTGAAGTGGATACGCAGTATTTT.

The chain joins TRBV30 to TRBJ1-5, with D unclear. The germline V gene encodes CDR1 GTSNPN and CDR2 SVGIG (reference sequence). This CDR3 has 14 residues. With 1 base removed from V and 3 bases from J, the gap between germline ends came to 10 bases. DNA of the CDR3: TGTGCCTGGAGTGGGCTTAGACTCAATCAGCCCCAGCATTTT. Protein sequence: CAWSGLRLNQPQHF.

DNA of the CDR3: TGCGCCAGCAGCCAAGAAGGTGTGAACACTGAAGCTTTCTTT. Translating gives CASSQEGVNTEAFF. This chain joins TRBV4-1 and TRBJ1-1; no clear D. Germline loops: CDR1 MGHRA, CDR2 YSYEKL. The CDR3 runs to 14 residues. Trimming removed 0 bases at V and 0 bases at J, with 5 bases between.

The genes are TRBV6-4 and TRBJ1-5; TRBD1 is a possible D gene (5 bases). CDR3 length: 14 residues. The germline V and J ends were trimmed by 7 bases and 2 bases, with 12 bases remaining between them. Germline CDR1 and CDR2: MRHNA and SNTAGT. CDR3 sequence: CASTSGLGNQPQHF. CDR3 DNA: TGTGCCAGCACTTCAGGGTTGGGCAATCAGCCCCAGCATTTT.

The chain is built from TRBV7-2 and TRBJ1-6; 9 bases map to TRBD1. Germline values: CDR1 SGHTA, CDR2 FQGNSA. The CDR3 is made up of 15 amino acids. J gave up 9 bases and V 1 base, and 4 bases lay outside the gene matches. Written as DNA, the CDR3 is TGTGCCAGCAGCTTAGTGGGACAGGGCCTTTCACCCCTCCACTTT. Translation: CASSLVGQGLSPLHF.